One and the same sample provided the 3 T cell receptor beta chains below, sequenced in a study of identical twins. TCRdb reanalysed the 5' RACE reads using MiXCR and keeps one entry per CDR3 protein. The sample includes more than 650,000 distinct CDR3 sequences, 6% to 6.5% of them seen just once. Material for sequencing was naive T cells sorted from blood. The origin of the receptors is a man aged 18 to 30 in good health.

The chain carries TRBV13 and TRBJ2-5, with a possible D match to TRBD2 (6 bases). Per the germline V gene, CDR1 is PRHDT and CDR2 is FYEKMQ (reference sequence). The CDR3 sequence is 16 residues long. V lost 2 bases and J 0 bases, leaving 13 bases between the germline ends. The CDR3 is CASSLRDFWYQETQYF. The DNA of the CDR3 is TGTGCCAGCAGCTTAAGGGACTTCTGGTACCAAGAGACCCAGTACTTC.

This clonotype was seen repeatedly, ten times or more. V usage is TRBV5-5 and J usage is TRBJ2-7; 9 nucleotides align to TRBD1. V dropped 0 bases and J dropped 5; count of bases not matched to a gene: 12. CDR1 SGHKS and CDR2 YYEKEE come from the germline V gene (reference sequence). This CDR3 is built from 17 residues. CDR3 nucleotide sequence: TGTGCCAGCAGCTTGGGGGGTCGGACAGGGGAAGAGAACGAGCAGTACGTC. It yields the protein CASSLGGRTGEENEQYV.

In this sample, this clonotype turned up a few times. This sequence joins TRBV29-1 and TRBJ2-5; a weak D match, TRBD2 (5 bases). CDR3 length equals 13 residues. Germline loops: CDR1 SQVTM, CDR2 ANQGSEA. V lost 4 bases to trimming and J lost 5 bases, with 14 bases between them. Here the CDR3 DNA reads TGCAGCGTTGGGTCGGGATTCGGGGAGACCCAGTACTTC. This translates into CSVGSGFGETQYF.